These T cell receptor beta chains were read from a single sample in a study of T cell responses to AZD1222 COVID-19 vaccine. TCRdb's copy holds only in-frame clones and misses some; the assay was immunoSEQ multiplex PCR. The sample lists around 100,000 clones; over 90% were seen once. The material was peripheral blood, obtained on day 0 of AZD1222 vaccination. These receptors all stem from an adult in good health. The CDR3 runs from the conserved cysteine through the conserved F or W. The D gene is left open where the match is weak. Some rows have no size entry. The others give once, few or many, or a class for an expanded clone.

V: TRBV27
size: NA
D: NA
J: TRBJ2-2
CDR3: CASSSLMGGELFF
DNA: TGTGCCAGCAGTTCTTTGATGGGCGGGGAGCTGTTTTTT

V: TRBV30
size: NA
D: NA
J: TRBJ1-1
CDR3: CAWSPLRPGLEHYEAFF
DNA: TGTGCCTGGAGCCCACTACGCCCTGGGTTAGAACATTATGAAGCTTTCTTT

V: TRBV11-3
size: NA
D: NA
J: TRBJ1-1
CDR3: CASSLEGRLNTEAFF
DNA: TGTGCCAGCAGCTTAGAGGGCAGGTTGAACACTGAAGCTTTCTTT

V: TRBV19
size: NA
D: NA
J: TRBJ2-5
CDR3: CASSINHGQETQYF
DNA: TGTGCCAGTAGTATCAACCACGGCCAAGAGACCCAGTACTTC

V: TRBV7-9
size: NA
D: NA
J: TRBJ2-3
CDR3: CASSPVPGVVDTQYF
DNA: TGTGCCAGCTCGCCGGTACCGGGAGTGGTAGATACGCAGTATTTT

V: TRBV4-1
size: NA
D: TRBD2
J: TRBJ2-3
CDR3: CASSQETSGSTDTQYF
DNA: TGCGCCAGCAGCCAAGAAACTAGCGGAAGCACAGATACGCAGTATTTT

V: TRBV5-4
size: NA
D: TRBD1
J: TRBJ1-2
CDR3: CASSLGGTGGAGSYGYTF
DNA: TGTGCCAGCAGCTTGGGCGGGACAGGGGGCGCGGGTTCCTATGGCTACACCTTC

V: TRBV7-9
size: NA
D: TRBD1
J: TRBJ1-1
CDR3: CASSPGIFRQGNTEAFF
DNA: TGTGCCAGCAGCCCGGGCATATTTAGACAGGGCAACACTGAAGCTTTCTTT

V: TRBV7-2
size: NA
D: NA
J: TRBJ1-6
CDR3: CASSLAHRSPLHF
DNA: TGTGCCAGCAGCTTAGCGCATCGCTCACCCCTCCACTTT

V: TRBV6-4
size: NA
D: TRBD2
J: TRBJ2-1
CDR3: CASSASGGENNEQFF
DNA: TGTGCCAGCAGTGCCTCGGGAGGGGAAAACAATGAGCAGTTCTTC

V: TRBV5-1
size: once
D: TRBD2
J: TRBJ2-4
CDR3: CASSNLAGAENIQYF
DNA: TGCGCCAGCAGCAACTTAGCGGGAGCAGAAAACATTCAGTACTTC

V: TRBV19
size: NA
D: TRBD2
J: TRBJ2-2
CDR3: CASSRLAGANTGELFF
DNA: TGTGCCAGTAGTCGACTAGCGGGGGCAAACACCGGGGAGCTGTTTTTT

V: TRBV27
size: NA
D: TRBD1
J: TRBJ2-7
CDR3: CASRSLTGLNEQYF
DNA: TGTGCCAGCAGGTCCTTGACAGGGCTCAACGAGCAGTACTTC

V: TRBV2
size: NA
D: NA
J: TRBJ2-1
CDR3: CASSEALPDTQFF
DNA: TGTGCCAGCAGTGAAGCCCTTCCTGATACGCAGTTCTTC

V: TRBV29-1
size: NA
D: TRBD1
J: TRBJ1-5
CDR3: CSVVESGGSIQPQHF
DNA: TGCAGCGTTGTCGAATCAGGGGGATCCATTCAGCCCCAGCATTTT

V: TRBV5-6
size: NA
D: NA
J: TRBJ2-7
CDR3: CASSLIQTGYEQYF
DNA: TGTGCCAGCAGCTTGATCCAAACTGGCTACGAGCAGTACTTC

V: TRBV20-1
size: NA
D: TRBD2
J: TRBJ2-5
CDR3: CSASPTSGRRETQYF
DNA: TGCAGTGCTAGTCCTACTAGCGGGAGAAGAGAGACCCAGTACTTC

V: TRBV11-2
size: NA
D: TRBD2
J: TRBJ2-1
CDR3: CASSLGRWASGRAHEQFF
DNA: TGTGCCAGCAGCTTAGGAAGATGGGCTAGCGGGAGGGCACATGAGCAGTTCTTC

V: TRBV2
size: few
D: TRBD1
J: TRBJ1-2
CDR3: CASSGQGNYGYTF
DNA: TGTGCCAGCAGCGGACAGGGGAACTATGGCTACACCTTC

V: TRBV6-2/TRBV6-3
size: few
D: NA
J: TRBJ2-1
CDR3: CASSYSSSYNEQFF
DNA: TGTGCCAGCAGTTACTCCAGCTCCTACAATGAGCAGTTCTTC

V: TRBV19
size: NA
D: NA
J: TRBJ2-2
CDR3: CASRQQYTGELFF
DNA: TGTGCCAGTAGACAGCAGTACACCGGGGAGCTGTTTTTT

V: TRBV25-1
size: few
D: TRBD1
J: TRBJ1-4
CDR3: CASSRGQGVLEKLFF
DNA: TGTGCCAGCAGTAGAGGACAGGGCGTTCTTGAAAAACTGTTTTTT

V: TRBV6-5
size: NA
D: TRBD1
J: TRBJ1-1
CDR3: CASRGRGKKNTEAFF
DNA: TGTGCCAGCAGGGGCAGGGGGAAGAAGAACACTGAAGCTTTCTTT

V: TRBV7-9
size: once
D: TRBD2
J: TRBJ2-3
CDR3: CASSLVSGVTDTQYF
DNA: TGTGCCAGCAGCTTAGTAAGCGGGGTCACAGATACGCAGTATTTT

V: TRBV7-8
size: NA
D: NA
J: TRBJ1-6
CDR3: CASSLGSGGGSPLHF
DNA: TGTGCCAGCAGCTTAGGTTCGGGGGGGGGTTCACCCCTCCACTTT

V: TRBV5-1
size: NA
D: TRBD1
J: TRBJ1-1
CDR3: CASSITGGGFGGTEAFF
DNA: TGCGCCAGCAGCATAACAGGGGGCGGATTTGGTGGCACTGAAGCTTTCTTT

V: TRBV30
size: NA
D: NA
J: TRBJ1-1
CDR3: CAWIPGTSEAFF
DNA: TGTGCCTGGATCCCTGGGACGTCTGAAGCTTTCTTT

V: TRBV24-1
size: NA
D: NA
J: TRBJ1-1
CDR3: CATRGGVNTEAFF
DNA: TGTGCCACCAGAGGGGGTGTGAACACTGAAGCTTTCTTT

V: TRBV24-1
size: NA
D: NA
J: TRBJ2-5
CDR3: CATSDHETQYF
DNA: TGTGCCACCAGTGATCATGAGACCCAGTACTTC

V: TRBV11-3
size: NA
D: NA
J: TRBJ2-1
CDR3: CASRTESYNEQFF
DNA: TGTGCCAGCAGGACTGAATCCTACAATGAGCAGTTCTTC

V: TRBV7-2
size: NA
D: NA
J: TRBJ2-2
CDR3: CASSLGLQNTGELFF
DNA: TGTGCCAGCAGCTTAGGGCTTCAGAACACCGGGGAGCTGTTTTTT

V: TRBV19
size: NA
D: NA
J: TRBJ2-6
CDR3: CASLDEAGANVLTF
DNA: TGTGCCAGTCTTGACGAAGCTGGGGCCAACGTCCTGACTTTC

V: TRBV7-3
size: NA
D: NA
J: TRBJ1-2
CDR3: CASSPRSDSLYGYTF
DNA: TGTGCCAGCAGCCCCAGATCCGACAGTCTCTATGGCTACACCTTC

V: TRBV6-5
size: NA
D: NA
J: TRBJ1-4
CDR3: CASRDARGGEKLFF
DNA: TGTGCCAGCAGAGACGCTAGGGGCGGTGAAAAACTGTTTTTT

V: TRBV9
size: NA
D: TRBD2
J: TRBJ2-1
CDR3: CASSYSGSGYNEQFF
DNA: TGTGCCAGCAGTTATAGCGGGAGTGGGTACAATGAGCAGTTCTTC

V: TRBV2
size: NA
D: NA
J: TRBJ2-7
CDR3: CASTPTRVSYEQYF
DNA: TGTGCCAGCACCCCTACCAGGGTTTCCTACGAGCAGTACTTC

V: TRBV6-2/TRBV6-3
size: once
D: TRBD1
J: TRBJ1-2
CDR3: CASSSPGQGYGYTF
DNA: TGTGCCAGCAGTTCACCGGGACAGGGCTATGGCTACACCTTC

V: TRBV29-1
size: NA
D: TRBD1
J: TRBJ1-1
CDR3: CSARDRENTEAFF
DNA: TGCAGCGCCCGGGACAGGGAGAACACTGAAGCTTTCTTT

V: TRBV7-9
size: NA
D: TRBD2
J: TRBJ2-3
CDR3: CASRPGLGTDTQYF
DNA: TGTGCCAGCAGACCGGGACTAGGCACAGATACGCAGTATTTT

V: TRBV5-1
size: NA
D: NA
J: TRBJ2-1
CDR3: CASSLRWEQFF
DNA: TGCGCCAGCAGCTTGAGATGGGAGCAGTTCTTC